This passage covers 30 T cell receptor beta chains from one sample sequenced in a study of T-cell memory formation after mild COVID-19. TCRdb redid the calling of the 5' RACE reads with MiXCR, one entry per CDR3 protein. Here the sample spans tens of thousands of distinct CDR3 sequences, more than 10% being singletons. The sequencing sample was made of PBMCs or a T cell subset sorted from them (not recorded which). These receptors all stem from a man between 18 and 35 years old who had mild COVID-19 (a few samples of this study predate the infection). Cell type and time point are not known.

This clonotype was observed a handful of times. The chain carries TRBV24-1 and TRBJ2-3; TRBD2 matches 8 bases. Germline CDR1 KGHDR, CDR2 SFDVKD. After removal of 2 bases from V and 3 bases from J, the junction contained 6 bases not matched to a gene. The CDR3 covers 16 residues. The CDR3: CATSDYYGGATDTQYF. DNA of the CDR3: TGTGCCACCAGTGATTACTACGGGGGGGCAACAGATACGCAGTATTTT.

This clonotype was seen more than once but under ten times. The V call is TRBV2, the J call TRBJ2-2; D ambiguous. Germline assignment: CDR1 SNHLY and CDR2 FYNNEI. The CDR3 length is 15 residues. Trimming stripped 3 bases from V and 0 bases from J, with 8 bases between. The DNA of the CDR3 is TGTGCCAGCAGTGAGGGCAATTCGAACACCGGGGAGCTGTTTTTT. Its protein is CASSEGNSNTGELFF.

This clonotype was observed a handful of times. The chain recombines TRBV5-4 with TRBJ1-2; perhaps TRBD1 as D (6 bases). The CDR3 covers 15 residues. The V gene lost 0 bases and the J gene lost 3 bases, with 12 bases spanning the gap. Germline V gives CDR1 SGHNT, CDR2 YYREEE (reference sequence). CDR3 coding DNA: TGTGCCAGCAGCTTGGGACAGGAACTATACTATGGCTACACCTTC. Amino acid sequence: CASSLGQELYYGYTF.

This clonotype was detected many times. V is TRBV4-3 and J is TRBJ2-1; TRBD2 aligns across 9 bases. Germline V lookup: CDR1 LGHNA, CDR2 YSLEER. The CDR3 has 17 amino acids. V dropped 0 bases and J dropped 3; count of bases not matched to a gene: 6. The CDR3 DNA reads TGCGCCAGCAGCCAAGATGGGCGGGGGGGCGTCTACAATGAGCAGTTCTTC. Its translation is CASSQDGRGGVYNEQFF.

The rearrangement uses TRBV7-2 and TRBJ1-5, with 10 bases identical to TRBD1. Germline trimming cut 5 bases from V and 2 bases from J; bases unmatched to any gene: 6. CDR1 is SGHTA, CDR2 FQGNSA, per germline. The CDR3 is 16 residues long. The CDR3 bases are TGTGCCAGCAGCCAACGGGACAGGGGAGGCAATCAGCCCCAGCATTTT. Residues: CASSQRDRGGNQPQHF.

This clonotype was picked up many times. The genes are TRBV5-1 and TRBJ1-5; D possibly corresponds to TRBD1 (6 bases). Germline V gene lookup returns CDR1 SGHRS and CDR2 YFSETQ. The CDR3 extends over 15 amino acids. The ends were cut back, 5 bases at V and 2 bases at J, with 14 bases in the middle. Written as DNA, the CDR3 is TGCGCCAGCAGGCGGGACACCCAGGGCAATCAGCCCCAGCATTTT. Translation: CASRRDTQGNQPQHF.

The chain combines TRBV6-5 with TRBJ1-1, with TRBD1 as a possible D gene (5 bases). Deletions cut 6 bases from V and 0 bases from J, with 8 bases between. The germline V gene encodes CDR1 MNHEY and CDR2 SVGAGI. The CDR3 extends over 13 amino acids. The chain's CDR3 is CASRGVLNTEAFF. The CDR3 DNA is TGTGCCAGCAGGGGGGTCCTGAACACTGAAGCTTTCTTT.

The chain links TRBV6-6 to TRBJ2-7; 8 positions match TRBD1. V lost 6 bases, J lost 2 bases, and 3 bases stayed unmatched. The CDR3 extends over 13 amino acids. CDR1 MNHNY and CDR2 SVGAGI come from the germline V gene (reference sequence). The CDR3 is CASSPGGPYEQYV. CDR3 coding DNA: TGTGCCAGCAGCCCAGGGGGCCCCTACGAGCAGTACGTC.

V usage is TRBV6-6 and J usage is TRBJ2-1; 7 nucleotides line up with TRBD2. After removal of 6 bases from V and 8 bases from J, the junction contained 4 bases not matched to a gene. The CDR3 runs 12 residues. From germline, CDR1 is MNHNY and CDR2 SVGAGI (reference sequence). The CDR3 sequence: CASSRLADEQFF. The CDR3 nucleotides are TGTGCCAGCAGCCGACTAGCCGATGAGCAGTTCTTC.

The J gene is TRBJ2-3, the V gene TRBV5-1; D is perhaps TRBD1 (5 bases). From germline, CDR1 is SGHRS and CDR2 YFSETQ. The length of the CDR3 is 15 residues. Between the trimmed V and J ends, which lost 4 bases and 5 bases, there was a span of 17 bases. In DNA, the CDR3 is TGCGCCAGCAGCGTAACCAGGGATTCGGGAGATACGCAGTATTTT. Translated, it gives CASSVTRDSGDTQYF.

This clonotype was counted many times. The chain recombines TRBV7-2 with TRBJ2-5; 7 nucleotides match TRBD1. Germline CDR1 is SGHTA and CDR2 is FQGNSA. The length of the CDR3 is 15 residues. J lost 9 bases, V lost 4 bases, and 14 bases had no gene match. The CDR3 reads CASSSAFGAQGAQYF. The DNA for the CDR3 is TGTGCCAGCAGCTCGGCGTTTGGGGCCCAGGGGGCCCAGTACTTC.

The CDR3 sequence: CASSTGSWAYEQYV. The CDR3, as DNA: TGTGCCAGCAGTACCGGTAGTTGGGCCTACGAGCAGTACGTC. The V gene is TRBV28, the J gene TRBJ2-7, with unresolved D. The CDR3 extends over 14 amino acids. Deletions cut 5 bases from V and 2 bases from J, with 13 bases between. From germline, CDR1 is MDHEN and CDR2 SYDVKM.

This clonotype was observed a handful of times. The chain uses TRBV4-2 and TRBJ1-2; D is possibly TRBD1 (5 bases). The CDR3 is 13 residues long. V shed 2 bases and J shed 8 bases, with 12 bases lying between them. From germline, CDR1 is LGHNA and CDR2 YNFKEQ. CDR3 in amino acids: CASSQMGVRGYTF. CDR3 bases: TGTGCCAGCAGCCAAATGGGGGTCAGGGGCTACACCTTC.

This clonotype was counted at least ten times. The chain uses TRBV29-1 and TRBJ2-7; D is ambiguous. CDR3 length: 13 amino acids. Germline values: CDR1 SQVTM, CDR2 ANQGSEA. V gave up 4 bases and J gave up 0 bases, with 10 bases separating them. CDR3 residues: CSVVEYLSYEQYF. CDR3 bases: TGCAGCGTTGTGGAATACCTCTCCTACGAGCAGTACTTC.

This clonotype was observed a handful of times. The chain joins TRBV4-3 to TRBJ2-3, with D perhaps TRBD2 (5 bases). CDR1 and CDR2 (germline): LGHNA, YSLEER. The CDR3 runs 14 residues. With 2 bases removed from V and 6 bases from J, the gap between germline ends came to 12 bases. CDR3 sequence reads: CASSQSYSADTQYF. The DNA for the CDR3 is TGCGCCAGCAGCCAATCTTATAGCGCGGATACGCAGTATTTT.

In DNA form, the CDR3 reads TGTGCCAGCAGCCCCGGGGGCCGGACAGGGGCCTACGAGCAGTACTTC. Its protein is CASSPGGRTGAYEQYF. The chain joins TRBV7-3 to TRBJ2-7, with 9 bases identical to TRBD1. Germline lookup yields CDR1 SGHTA and CDR2 FQGTGA. Trimming took 5 bases from V and 2 from J; bases not matched to a gene: 10. The CDR3 sequence is 16 residues long. The whole variable domain, remainder taken from reference TRBV7-3 and TRBJ2-7, is GAGVSQTPSNKVTEKGKYVELRCDPISGHTALYWYRQSLGQGPEFLIYFQGTGAADDSGLPNDRFFAVRPEGSVSTLKIQRTERGDSAVYLCASSPGGRTGAYEQYFGPGTRLTVT.

This clonotype was seen repeatedly, ten times or more. J is TRBJ2-5 and V is TRBV5-5; perhaps TRBD1 as D (5 bases). This CDR3 has 14 amino acids. Germline lookup yields CDR1 SGHKS and CDR2 YYEKEE (reference sequence). Deletions cut 1 base from V and 2 bases from J, with 9 bases between. CDR3 nucleotides: TGTGCCAGCAGCTTGACGACAGTTCAAGAGACCCAGTACTTC. Protein sequence: CASSLTTVQETQYF.

V and J are TRBV12-3 or TRBV12-4 and TRBJ1-1, with unresolved D. With 6 bases removed from V and 5 bases from J, the gap between germline ends came to 19 bases. CDR3 length equals 15 residues. The CDR3 here is CASRAAEISGTEAFF. CDR3 bases: TGTGCCAGCAGGGCAGCGGAAATAAGTGGAACTGAAGCTTTCTTT.

The chain is built from TRBV7-2 and TRBJ2-7, with D unclear. Between the trimmed V and J ends, which lost 4 bases and 3 bases, there was a span of 7 bases. The CDR3 consists of 12 residues. Germline-derived CDR1 and CDR2 are SGHTA and FQGNSA. The DNA for the CDR3 is TGTGCCAGCAGCTCCTTTTACTACGAGCAGTACTTC. It translates to CASSSFYYEQYF.

The rearrangement links TRBV7-6 to TRBJ2-5, with 8 bases identical to TRBD1. Unmatched junction bases numbered 8, after V lost 1 base and J lost 7 bases. The CDR3 has 15 residues. Germline V gives CDR1 SGHVS, CDR2 FNYEAQ. The CDR3 here is CASSLGQFGQGTQYF. The CDR3 DNA is TGTGCCAGCAGCTTAGGACAGTTTGGACAGGGGACCCAGTACTTC.

The rearrangement uses TRBV18 and TRBJ1-4; D is ambiguous. The ends were cut back, 2 bases at V and 4 bases at J, with 11 bases in the middle. Germline V gene sequence: CDR1 KGHSH, CDR2 LQKENI. The CDR3 has 15 residues. The CDR3: CASSPDGSRNEKLFF. In nucleotides, the CDR3 is TGTGCCAGCTCACCAGACGGCAGCCGTAATGAAAAACTGTTTTTT.

This clonotype has a handful of counts. V is TRBV4-3 and J is TRBJ1-6; maybe TRBD1 (6 bases). Germline V gene lookup returns CDR1 LGHNA and CDR2 YSLEER. Deletions cut 4 bases from V and 4 bases from J, with 8 bases between. The CDR3 consists of 14 residues. As DNA, the CDR3 is TGCGCCAGCAGCCCGACAGGTTATAATTCACCCCTCCACTTT. Translating gives CASSPTGYNSPLHF.

The chain combines TRBV19 with TRBJ1-5; D unclear. The CDR3 is made up of 11 amino acids. V lost 5 bases to trimming and J lost 6 bases, with 5 bases between them. Germline assignment: CDR1 LNHDA and CDR2 SQIVND (reference sequence). The CDR3 loop reads CASSRGQPQHF. For the CDR3, the DNA is TGTGCCAGTAGTCGGGGTCAGCCCCAGCATTTT.

This clonotype has just a few counts. The J gene is TRBJ2-4, the V gene TRBV3-1; no clear D gene. The ends were cut back, 3 bases at V and 6 bases at J, with 6 bases in the middle. The CDR3 has 12 residues. CDR1 is LGHDT and CDR2 is YNNKEL in the germline V gene (reference sequence). CDR3 in amino acids: CASSHLRNIQYF. The CDR3 nucleotides are TGTGCCAGCAGCCACCTGCGAAACATTCAGTACTTC.

The J gene is TRBJ2-2, the V gene TRBV29-1; D might be TRBD2 (5 bases). The CDR3 is made up of 15 amino acids. Germline CDR1 and CDR2: SQVTM and ANQGSEA. The V end was cut by 5 bases, the J end by 0 bases, with 13 bases between. The CDR3, as DNA: TGCAGCGTTCGAAGCGGACTCGCGAACACCGGGGAGCTGTTTTTT. Protein: CSVRSGLANTGELFF.

This clonotype was recorded at least ten times. The chain couples TRBV7-3 to TRBJ2-3; D might be TRBD2 (5 bases). The CDR3 extends over 14 amino acids. CDR1 is SGHTA, CDR2 FQGTGA, per germline. V lost 4 bases and J 5 bases, leaving 13 bases between the germline ends. The CDR3 spells CASSSNHGGDTQYF. In DNA form, the CDR3 reads TGTGCCAGCAGCTCGAATCATGGAGGAGATACGCAGTATTTT. The whole variable domain, remainder taken from reference TRBV7-3 and TRBJ2-3, is GAGVSQTPSNKVTEKGKYVELRCDPISGHTALYWYRQSLGQGPEFLIYFQGTGAADDSGLPNDRFFAVRPEGSVSTLKIQRTERGDSAVYLCASSSNHGGDTQYFGPGTRLTVL.

The genes are TRBV11-1 and TRBJ2-7; 8 nucleotides match TRBD1. J was trimmed by 1 base and V by 5 bases; bases with no gene match: 4. CDR3 length: 14 residues. CDR1 and CDR2 (germline): SGHAT, FQDESV (reference sequence). In DNA form, the CDR3 reads TGTGCCAGCAGCCCGCGGGACAGGTCCTACGAGCAGTACGTC. Residues: CASSPRDRSYEQYV.

The chain combines TRBV20-1 with TRBJ2-2; D is possibly TRBD2 (6 bases). This CDR3 contains 14 residues. Germline V gene data show CDR1 as DFQATT and CDR2 as SNEGSKA (reference sequence). Trimming pared 6 bases from V and 1 base from J, leaving 12 bases between. The CDR3, as DNA: TGCAGTGCCCCTGCGCGGGGGAACACCGGGGAGCTGTTTTTT. Translating it yields CSAPARGNTGELFF.

Within the sample, this clonotype is large (0.1 to 1%). The rearrangement uses TRBV7-8 and TRBJ2-7; no definite D call. The CDR3 runs to 16 residues. Looked up from germline, CDR1 is SGHVS and CDR2 is FQNEAQ. Trimming removed 0 bases at V and 3 bases at J, with 15 bases between. The CDR3: CASSLALDPSGYEQYF. CDR3 sequence (DNA): TGTGCCAGCAGCTTAGCGCTCGACCCCTCGGGCTACGAGCAGTACTTC. The complete variable domain, with remaining parts taken from reference TRBV7-8 and TRBJ2-7, reads GAGVSQSPRYKVAKRGQDVALRCDPISGHVSLFWYQQALGQGPEFLTYFQNEAQLDKSGLPSDRFFAERPEGSVSTLKIQRTQQEDSAVYLCASSLALDPSGYEQYFGPGTRLTVT.

The J gene is TRBJ2-2, the V gene TRBV6-2 or TRBV6-3; the match to TRBD2 covers 8 bases. Germline V gene sequence: CDR1 MNHEY, CDR2 SVGEGT. CDR3 length: 15 amino acids. Unmatched junction bases numbered 11, after V lost 9 bases and J lost 5 bases. The CDR3 loop reads CASRRGGRVTGELFF. CDR3 sequence (DNA): TGTGCCAGTAGACGGGGGGGCCGAGTTACCGGGGAGCTGTTTTTT.